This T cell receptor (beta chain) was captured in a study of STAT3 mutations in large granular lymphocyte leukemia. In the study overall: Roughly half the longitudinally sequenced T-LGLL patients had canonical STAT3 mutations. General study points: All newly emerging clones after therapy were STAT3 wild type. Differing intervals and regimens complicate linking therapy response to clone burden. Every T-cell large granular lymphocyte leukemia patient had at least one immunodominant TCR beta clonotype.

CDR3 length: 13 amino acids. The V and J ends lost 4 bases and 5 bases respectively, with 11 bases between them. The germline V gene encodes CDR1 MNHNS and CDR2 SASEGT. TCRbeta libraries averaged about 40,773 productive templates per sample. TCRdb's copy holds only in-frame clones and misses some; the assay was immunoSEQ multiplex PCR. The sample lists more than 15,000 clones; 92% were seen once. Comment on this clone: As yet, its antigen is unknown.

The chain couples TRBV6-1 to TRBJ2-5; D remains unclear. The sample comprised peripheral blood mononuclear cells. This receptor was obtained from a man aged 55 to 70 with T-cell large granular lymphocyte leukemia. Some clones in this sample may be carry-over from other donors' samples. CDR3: CASSVNNWETQYF. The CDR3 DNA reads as TGTGCCAGCAGTGTTAACAACTGGGAGACCCAGTACTTC.